The 15 T cell receptor beta chains in this list originate from one sample, sequenced in a study of cytomegalovirus exposure and HLA in healthy donors. The PCR employed 60 Vbeta primers together with 13 Jbeta primers. The protocol was immunoSEQ multiplex PCR, while the TCRdb copy is restricted to in-frame clones and leaves out a portion. The sample table includes approximately 190,000 clones. The sequenced sample was PBMCs. The receptors were sampled from a man between 25 and 39 years old in good health and CMV-seronegative.

V and J are TRBV9 and TRBJ2-4, with TRBD2 identical over 14 bases. This CDR3 has 17 amino acids. Germline V gene data show CDR1 as SGDLS and CDR2 as YYNGEE. J lost 8 bases, V lost 4 bases, and 11 bases had no gene match. CDR3 DNA sequence: TGTGCCAGCAGCCCTCCCCCGGGACTAGCGGGAGTGTACATTCAGTACTTC. It translates to CASSPPPGLAGVYIQYF.

This rearrangement joins TRBV15 to TRBJ2-1; the match to TRBD2 covers 12 bases. CDR3 length equals 17 residues. CDR1 LNHNV and CDR2 YYDKDF come from the germline V gene (reference sequence). Losses at the gene ends were 7 bases for V and 5 bases for J; bases not matched to a gene: 12. As DNA, the CDR3 is TGTGCCACCACCTATCGTGGACTAGCGGGATCTCACAATGAGCAGTTCTTC. Translating it yields CATTYRGLAGSHNEQFF.

The rearrangement uses TRBV7-9 and TRBJ2-5; the match to TRBD1 covers 10 bases. Germline V gene lookup returns CDR1 SEHNR and CDR2 FQNEAQ (reference sequence). With V trimmed by 5 bases and J by 2 bases, 8 bases remained unmatched. The CDR3 is made up of 16 amino acids. The CDR3 region is CASSLTGQGLQETQYF. For the CDR3, the DNA is TGTGCCAGCAGCCTAACGGGACAGGGGCTACAAGAGACCCAGTACTTC.

V gene TRBV5-4 combines with J gene TRBJ1-2, with TRBD1 matching over 9 bases. The V and J ends lost 2 bases and 5 bases, in that order; junction bases with no gene match: 7. Germline assignment: CDR1 SGHNT and CDR2 YYREEE (reference sequence). This CDR3 region has 15 residues. In DNA, the CDR3 is TGTGCCAGCAGCTTCGACAGGGGGGCTGGGTATGGCTACACCTTC. Amino acids: CASSFDRGAGYGYTF.

V gene TRBV5-1 combines with J gene TRBJ2-2, with D possibly matching TRBD1 (6 bases). The CDR3 extends over 14 amino acids. The ends were cut back, 5 bases at V and 4 bases at J, with 12 bases in the middle. Per the germline V gene, CDR1 is SGHRS and CDR2 is YFSETQ. The CDR3 DNA reads as TGCGCCAGCAGGGGGGCGACGGCCACCGGGGAGCTGTTTTTT. This encodes CASRGATATGELFF. Together with reference TRBV5-1 and TRBJ2-2, the CDR3 gives the full variable domain: KAGVTQTPRYLIKTRGQQVTLSCSPISGHRSVSWYQQTPGQGLQFLFEYFSETQRNKGNFPGRFSGRQFSNSRSEMNVSTLELGDSALYLCASRGATATGELFFGEGSRLTVL.

The chain is built from TRBV9 and TRBJ1-3; D remains unclear. CDR1 is SGDLS and CDR2 is YYNGEE in the germline V gene. The CDR3 has 14 residues. V was clipped by 0 bases and J by 4 bases, with 8 bases between them. The CDR3 DNA reads as TGTGCCAGCAGCGTAGGCTACCTCGGAAACACCATATATTTT. Amino acid sequence: CASSVGYLGNTIYF.

The rearrangement uses TRBV6-1 and TRBJ1-1; 8 nucleotides align to TRBD1. Germline V CDR1 and CDR2: MNHNS, SASEGT. The CDR3 consists of 15 residues. The junction had 7 bases not matched to a gene; V was cut back by 5 bases and J by 2 bases. CDR3 residues: CASSFQQGGNTEAFF. The CDR3 DNA reads TGTGCCAGCAGTTTTCAACAGGGGGGAAACACTGAAGCTTTCTTT.

The gene calls are TRBV7-9 and TRBJ2-7; 8 nucleotides agree with TRBD1. This CDR3 has 15 residues. The junction had 5 bases not matched to a gene; V was cut back by 1 base and J by 3 bases. In germline, CDR1 is SEHNR, CDR2 FQNEAQ (reference sequence). The CDR3 loop is CASSLGWGQVYEQYF. CDR3 sequence (DNA): TGTGCCAGCAGCTTAGGGTGGGGACAGGTCTACGAGCAGTACTTC.

The chain links TRBV30 to TRBJ1-2; D not resolved. The CDR3 runs 12 residues. Looked up from germline, CDR1 is GTSNPN and CDR2 is SVGIG (reference sequence). The ends were cut back, 1 base at V and 4 bases at J, with 7 bases in the middle. CDR3: CAWSEHGYGYTF. The CDR3 DNA reads TGTGCCTGGAGTGAGCACGGCTATGGCTACACCTTC.

Here the CDR3 reads CASSLVGGGNTGELFF. The CDR3, as DNA: TGTGCCAGCAGCTTAGTGGGGGGAGGAAACACCGGGGAGCTGTTTTTT. The J gene is TRBJ2-2, the V gene TRBV7-2, with D possibly being TRBD2 (6 bases). Deletions cut 1 base from V and 2 bases from J, with 11 bases between. The CDR3 totals 16 residues. Germline CDR1 reads SGHTA; CDR2 reads FQGNSA.

This chain links TRBV9 with TRBJ2-2; D perhaps matches TRBD1 (5 bases). The CDR3 extends over 19 amino acids. V was cut by 6 bases and J by 1 base, with 25 bases left in between. Germline values: CDR1 SGDLS, CDR2 YYNGEE. CDR3 protein: CASTLRIGAHYLNTGELFF. The CDR3, as DNA: TGTGCCAGCACCCTCCGGATTGGGGCACATTACCTGAACACCGGGGAGCTGTTTTTT.

V is TRBV9 and J is TRBJ2-3; 8 bases agree with TRBD1. Unmatched junction bases numbered 4, after V lost 2 bases and J lost 2 bases. The CDR3 is 15 residues long. From germline, CDR1 is SGDLS and CDR2 YYNGEE. CDR3 sequence reads: CASSVTGGFTDTQYF. In DNA, the CDR3 is TGTGCCAGCAGCGTTACAGGGGGATTCACAGATACGCAGTATTTT.

The rearrangement links TRBV20-1 to TRBJ2-7, with D possibly matching TRBD1 (6 bases). CDR3 length equals 11 residues. Germline CDR1 and CDR2: DFQATT and SNEGSKA (reference sequence). Trimming removed 3 bases at V and 5 bases at J, with 8 bases between. The CDR3 reads CSASPGDEQYF. DNA of the CDR3: TGCAGTGCTAGCCCAGGGGACGAGCAGTACTTC.

The rearrangement uses TRBV2 and TRBJ1-5, with D possibly matching TRBD1 (6 bases). Trimming removed 6 bases from V and 5 bases from J, with 14 bases in between. The CDR3 covers 14 residues. CDR1 and CDR2 (germline): SNHLY, FYNNEI. The chain's CDR3 is CASSRDGGHQPQHF. CDR3 coding DNA: TGTGCCAGCAGCCGGGACGGGGGGCATCAGCCCCAGCATTTT.

This chain links TRBV28 with TRBJ2-1; no clear D. Trimming shortened V by 5 bases and J by 6 bases, and 5 bases separated the two germline ends. Germline values: CDR1 MDHEN, CDR2 SYDVKM. The CDR3 consists of 11 residues. The CDR3 nucleotides are TGTGCCAGCAGTGCCAGCAATGAGCAGTTCTTC. Translated: CASSASNEQFF.